This T cell receptor beta chain was identified during a study of lymphopenia after photon versus proton radiotherapy. Study-wide results and limits: Proton therapy kept repertoires fairly stable, unlike photons, which gained effector/memory cells.

Profiled with immunoSEQ multiplex PCR; TCRdb holds only in-frame clones, not every one. Of around 19,000 clones listed, 70% to 90% are singletons. A note on this clone: Its antigen is undetermined.

CDR1 and CDR2 (germline): SQVTM, ANQGSEA. The CDR3 length is 14 residues. Trimming stripped 3 bases from V and 0 bases from J, with 12 bases between. The rearrangement uses TRBV29-1 and TRBJ2-7; TRBD2 is a possible D gene (6 bases). The receptor was isolated from a woman between 45 and 60 years old with pancreatic cancer. This specimen was peripheral blood, taken from a patient treated with photon-based radiotherapy. CDR3 protein: CSVEGSGSSYEQYF. CDR3 bases: TGCAGCGTTGAGGGTAGCGGCAGCTCCTACGAGCAGTACTTC.